These 23 T cell receptor beta chains came from one sample sequenced in a study of T cells in Graves' hyperthyroidism and ophthalmopathy (dated by TCRdb to between 2018 and 2021). The receptor library was made with multiplex PCR. Sequencing used an Illumina HiSeq 2000. The TCR beta CDR3 regions were amplified from RNA transcripts. A first-round RT-PCR of the TCR CDR3 used the HTBI primer set with the Qiagen OneStep RT-PCR kit. TCRdb cleaned the public reads at Q25 with fastp, built clones with MiXCR and kept in-frame beta chains. Merged by CDR3 protein, the rows form single entries marked with the most common genes and DNA. For this sample the table gives 650,000 to 750,000 distinct CDR3 sequences, of which 14% were detected only once. The top ten clonotypes cover 10% of the sample. Sequenced: blood. Source of these receptors: a woman younger than 35 with Graves' hyperthyroidism.

The chain carries TRBV7-9 and TRBJ2-5, with 10 bases lining up with TRBD1. The V gene end was trimmed by 6 bases and the J gene end by 9 bases; junction bases not matched to a gene: 13. From germline, CDR1 is SEHNR and CDR2 FQNEAQ (reference sequence). CDR3 length: 15 amino acids. This chain's CDR3 is CASRPGTGVGEAQYF. Written as DNA, the CDR3 is TGTGCCAGCAGGCCCGGGACAGGGGTAGGGGAGGCCCAGTACTTC.

The J gene is TRBJ2-7, the V gene TRBV29-1, with D unresolved. The V end lost 4 bases, the J end lost 1 base, and 8 bases lay between the germline ends. The CDR3 length is 12 residues. Germline CDR1 and CDR2: SQVTM and ANQGSEA. CDR3 sequence: CSVVTESYEQYF. In DNA, the CDR3 is TGCAGCGTTGTTACCGAATCCTACGAGCAGTACTTC.

The chain has TRBV4-1 and TRBJ2-3; 14 bases agree with TRBD2. This CDR3 contains 16 residues. CDR1 is MGHRA and CDR2 is YSYEKL in the germline V gene. The trim removed 4 bases at V and 6 bases at J, leaving 6 bases unmatched. CDR3 in DNA: TGCGCCAGCAGCCGGGGACTAGCGGGAGCACGGGATACGCAGTATTTT. Translating gives CASSRGLAGARDTQYF.

This clonotype has a handful of counts. The chain recombines TRBV12-5 with TRBJ2-1; 14 bases align to TRBD2. V lost 5 bases and J lost 9; bases outside the gene matches: 9. The CDR3 loop spans 16 amino acids. Per germline, CDR1 LGHNT and CDR2 FRNRAP. The CDR3 reads CASGGLAGGGVTEQFF. The CDR3 region has the DNA TGTGCTAGTGGTGGACTAGCGGGAGGAGGGGTCACTGAGCAGTTCTTC.

This chain links TRBV20-1 with TRBJ1-5; 10 bases are shared with TRBD1. V shed 3 bases, J shed 9 bases, and the junction held 8 bases outside the gene matches. This CDR3 spans 14 amino acids. Per the germline V gene, CDR1 is DFQATT and CDR2 is SNEGSKA (reference sequence). The CDR3: CSARDRGSQVPQHF. DNA of the CDR3: TGCAGTGCTAGGGACAGGGGGTCGCAGGTGCCCCAGCATTTT.

The CDR3, as DNA: TGTGCCAGCAGCTTAGCAGTAATATCACGGGAGCAGTTCTTC. This sequence encodes CASSLAVISREQFF. This rearrangement joins TRBV7-9 to TRBJ2-1, with D hard to call. CDR1 SEHNR and CDR2 FQNEAQ come from the germline V gene (reference sequence). With 0 bases removed from V and 10 bases from J, the gap between germline ends came to 13 bases. The CDR3 covers 14 residues.

The V call is TRBV6-1, the J call TRBJ2-2; unclear D gene. Germline lookup yields CDR1 MNHNS and CDR2 SASEGT. CDR3 length equals 15 residues. Trimming took 8 bases from V and 6 from J, leaving 19 bases between them. The CDR3 nucleotides are TGTGCCAGCTTTACCGGATCCGTGGGATCCGGGGAGCTGTTTTTT. This sequence encodes CASFTGSVGSGELFF.

This clonotype showed up many times. The chain couples TRBV11-2 to TRBJ2-2; TRBD1 might be the D (5 bases). This CDR3 comprises 16 residues. Germline V gene data show CDR1 as SGHAT and CDR2 as FQNNGV. The V gene lost 5 bases and the J gene lost 1 base, with 14 bases spanning the gap. The CDR3 reads CASSPPRGRNTGELFF. The DNA of the CDR3 is TGTGCCAGCAGCCCCCCAAGGGGCCGGAACACCGGGGAGCTGTTTTTT. The whole variable domain, filled in from reference TRBV11-2 and TRBJ2-2, reads EAGVAQSPRYKIIEKRQSVAFWCNPISGHATLYWYQQILGQGPKLLIQFQNNGVVDDSQLPKDRFSAERLKGVDSTLKIQPAKLEDSAVYLCASSPPRGRNTGELFFGEGSRLTVL.

In regard to this clonotype: Being one base from a much bigger clone, this may be a read error. The chain employs TRBV28 and TRBJ1-5; no firm D call. The CDR3 has 15 residues. Trimming took 5 bases from V and 4 from J, leaving 15 bases between them. Germline CDR1 and CDR2: MDHEN and SYDVKM. The CDR3 loop reads CASSPILLRNQPQHF. In nucleotides, the CDR3 is TGTGCCAGCAGTCCGATCCTCTTGAGGAATCAGCCCCAGCATTTT.

This clonotype has ten or more counts. V is TRBV20-1 and J is TRBJ1-5; D unclear. The CDR3 sequence is 13 residues long. Germline lookup yields CDR1 DFQATT and CDR2 SNEGSKA (reference sequence). V was shortened by 5 bases and J by 0 bases, with 8 bases between the two germline ends. This chain's CDR3 is CSARQNSNQPQHF. The CDR3 nucleotides read TGCAGTGCTCGTCAGAATAGCAATCAGCCCCAGCATTTT.

This clonotype has at least ten counts. The J gene is TRBJ2-1, the V gene TRBV5-1; the D gene is possibly TRBD1 (6 bases). The CDR3 has 16 residues. The V gene lost 0 bases and the J gene lost 9 bases, with 19 bases spanning the gap. The V gene's germline CDR1 is SGHRS and CDR2 YFSETQ. The CDR3 is CASSLAGESSHAEQFF. As DNA, the CDR3 is TGCGCCAGCAGCTTGGCAGGGGAGTCTTCCCATGCTGAGCAGTTCTTC.

This clonotype was counted between two and nine times. The chain recombines TRBV19 with TRBJ2-1; D tentatively fits TRBD1 or TRBD2 (5 bases each). V was trimmed by 7 bases and J by 4 bases, leaving 17 bases between them. This CDR3 is 15 amino acids long. Germline-derived CDR1 and CDR2 are LNHDA and SQIVND (reference sequence). The CDR3 region has the DNA TGTGCCAGTAAGATCGGGGCAGGGAGATACAATGAGCAGTTCTTC. It specifies CASKIGAGRYNEQFF. Using reference TRBV19 and TRBJ2-1 for the parts outside the CDR3, the full variable domain is DGGITQSPKYLFRKEGQNVTLSCEQNLNHDAMYWYRQDPGQGLRLIYYSQIVNDFQKGDIAEGYSVSREKKESFPLTVTSAQKNPTAFYLCASKIGAGRYNEQFFGPGTRLTVL.

The chain employs TRBV5-6 and TRBJ1-5; TRBD1 might be the D (6 bases). The ends were cut back, 3 bases at V and 5 bases at J, with 15 bases in the middle. Per the germline V gene, CDR1 is SGHDT and CDR2 is YYEEEE. The CDR3 sequence is 15 residues long. The CDR3 loop reads CASSSWGRGHQPQHF. In DNA, the CDR3 is TGTGCCAGCAGCTCCTGGGGCAGGGGACATCAGCCCCAGCATTTT.

V is TRBV7-2 and J is TRBJ2-1, with 10 bases identical to TRBD2. Germline CDR1 reads SGHTA; CDR2 reads FQGNSA. Trimming took 3 bases from V and 3 from J; bases not matched to a gene: 2. The length of the CDR3 is 15 residues. CDR3: CASSFSGRFYNEQFF. The CDR3, as DNA: TGTGCCAGCAGCTTTAGCGGGAGGTTCTACAATGAGCAGTTCTTC.

This clonotype was seen more than once but under ten times. This chain links TRBV5-1 with TRBJ2-3; D is ambiguous. The CDR3 runs to 13 residues. V gave up 1 base and J gave up 5 bases, with 8 bases separating them. Germline V CDR1 and CDR2: SGHRS, YFSETQ. CDR3 loop: CASSLIPEDTQYF. The CDR3 bases are TGCGCCAGCAGCTTGATCCCGGAAGATACGCAGTATTTT.

The table lists this clonotype with many counts. The chain carries TRBV6-2 or TRBV6-3 and TRBJ2-7; D gene unclear. This CDR3 is 13 amino acids long. Trimming cost V 0 bases and J 0 bases, with 3 bases left between them. The germline gives CDR1 MNHEY, CDR2 SVGEGT. In DNA, the CDR3 is TGTGCCAGCAGTTACTCTGGCTCCTACGAGCAGTACTTC. Translated: CASSYSGSYEQYF.

With regard to this clonotype: Given a much more abundant clone one base away, this may be a read error. The chain employs TRBV2 and TRBJ2-7; 8 bases line up with TRBD2. Germline-derived CDR1 and CDR2 are SNHLY and FYNNEI. The CDR3 sequence is 15 residues long. Germline trimming cut 3 bases from V and 7 bases from J; bases unmatched to any gene: 11. The CDR3 loop is CASSEPLAAFWEQYF. As DNA, the CDR3 is TGTGCCAGCAGTGAGCCACTAGCGGCCTTTTGGGAGCAGTACTTC.

This clonotype was counted ten times or more. CDR3 sequence: CASSPPDPRRYNEQFF. CDR3 bases: TGTGCCAGCAGTCCCCCAGACCCCCGAAGATACAATGAGCAGTTCTTC. The chain employs TRBV6-4 and TRBJ2-1, with no clear D. V was pared by 5 bases and J by 4 bases, with 18 bases between. Germline lookup yields CDR1 MRHNA and CDR2 SNTAGT. The CDR3 is made up of 16 amino acids.

This clonotype was counted a few times. CDR3: CASSLGIRNTGELFF. Here the CDR3 DNA reads TGTGCCAGCAGCTTAGGGATACGCAACACCGGGGAGCTGTTTTTT. V usage is TRBV13 and J usage is TRBJ2-2, with D unresolved. In germline, CDR1 is PRHDT, CDR2 FYEKMQ (reference sequence). The CDR3 has 15 amino acids. V dropped 0 bases and J dropped 2 bases, with 7 bases sitting between them.

CDR3 in amino acids: CASRPQGRGYTF. The CDR3 region has the DNA TGTGCCAGCAGGCCTCAGGGGAGAGGCTACACCTTC. The chain has TRBV6-1 and TRBJ1-2, with D possibly TRBD1 on 6 matching bases. Trimming stripped 6 bases from V and 8 bases from J, with 13 bases between. Germline V gene sequence: CDR1 MNHNS, CDR2 SASEGT. The CDR3 covers 12 residues.

This chain links TRBV6-1 with TRBJ1-4; tentative D call: TRBD1 (6 bases). The CDR3 contains 16 residues. V lost 5 bases and J 4 bases, leaving 17 bases between the germline ends. The germline gives CDR1 MNHNS, CDR2 SASEGT. The CDR3 bases are TGTGCCAGCAGTTGGGACATGACCCCCTATAATGAAAAACTGTTTTTT. It yields the protein CASSWDMTPYNEKLFF.

This clonotype was found a few times. The V gene is TRBV6-1, the J gene TRBJ2-1; weak D call: TRBD1 (6 bases). Germline V gives CDR1 MNHNS, CDR2 SASEGT. This CDR3 contains 14 residues. The V end was cut by 5 bases, the J end by 6 bases, with 14 bases between. The CDR3 spells CASSPLRGSNEQFF. In nucleotides, the CDR3 is TGTGCCAGCAGTCCCCTTAGGGGGAGCAATGAGCAGTTCTTC.

This clonotype was detected only a few times. V is TRBV20-1 and J is TRBJ2-1; 10 bases agree with TRBD1. This CDR3 spans 14 amino acids. CDR1 DFQATT and CDR2 SNEGSKA come from the germline V gene (reference sequence). This CDR3 is CRPTTGTGVNEQFF. In nucleotides, the CDR3 is TGCAGACCCACAACCGGGACAGGGGTGAATGAGCAGTTCTTC.